The 21 T cell receptor beta chains below all came from one sample that was sequenced in a study of blood T cell repertoires in COVID-19 (dated by TCRdb to the early 2020s). The library relied on the immunoSEQ multiplex PCR assay. TCRdb retrieved this table from immuneACCESS and kept in-frame rearrangements only. Not all clones are present; in checked studies, unresolved V genes account for under half, and no reason is known for the remainder. The sample table lists approximately 280,000 clones, 89% of them with a count of one. Approximately 2.2% of the sample belongs to the ten largest clones. Material for sequencing was peripheral blood. The receptors come from a man aged 45-60 years with acute or convalescent COVID-19.

This chain uses TRBV5-5 with TRBJ2-2; 8 bases line up with TRBD2. Trimming removed 2 bases from V and 5 bases from J; junction bases left unmatched: 17. CDR1 and CDR2 (germline): SGHKS, YYEKEE (reference sequence). This CDR3 is 19 amino acids long. CDR3 sequence: CASSLRTSGGLLGTGELFF. DNA of the CDR3: TGTGCCAGCAGCTTAAGGACCTCGGGGGGGCTTCTGGGAACCGGGGAGCTGTTTTTT.

This chain joins TRBV2 and TRBJ1-4; the match to TRBD1 covers 8 bases. Germline values: CDR1 SNHLY, CDR2 FYNNEI. J gave up 14 bases and V 3 bases, and 11 bases lay outside the gene matches. This CDR3 has 14 residues. CDR3 in DNA: TGTGCCAGCAGTGATAGTGGGACAGGATGGCGGCTGTTTTTT. This gives the protein CASSDSGTGWRLFF. The complete variable domain, with remaining parts taken from reference TRBV2 and TRBJ1-4, reads EPEVTQTPSHQVTQMGQEVILRCVPISNHLYFYWYRQILGQKVEFLVSFYNNEISEKSEIFDDQFSVERPDGSNFTLKIRSTKLEDSAMYFCASSDSGTGWRLFFGSGTQLSVL.

The V and J genes are TRBV9 and TRBJ1-2, with TRBD1 identical over 7 bases. This CDR3 region has 15 residues. Germline values: CDR1 SGDLS, CDR2 YYNGEE. The V and J ends lost 0 bases and 4 bases, in that order; junction bases with no gene match: 6. In nucleotides, the CDR3 is TGTGCCAGCAGCGTAGCTGGGGGACAGCTCTATGGCTACACCTTC. Translation gives CASSVAGGQLYGYTF.

The chain combines TRBV4-2 with TRBJ1-5; tentative D call: TRBD1 (6 bases). V lost 0 bases and J 6 bases, leaving 12 bases between the germline ends. The germline V gene encodes CDR1 LGHNA and CDR2 YNFKEQ. The length of the CDR3 is 15 residues. The CDR3 nucleotides read TGTGCCAGCAGCCAAGATGGGGACACTTCTCAGCCCCAGCATTTT. This gives the protein CASSQDGDTSQPQHF.

The DNA for the CDR3 is TGTGCCAGCAGTGACCAGGGAGGGTCGGATGGCTACACCTTC. This encodes CASSDQGGSDGYTF. The chain joins TRBV2 to TRBJ1-2, with D maybe TRBD1 (5 bases). The CDR3 spans 14 residues. V lost 3 bases and J lost 6, with 14 bases in between. The germline CDR1 and CDR2 sequences are SNHLY and FYNNEI.

The chain uses TRBV7-2 and TRBJ1-2; TRBD1 matches 11 bases. The CDR3 has 15 amino acids. V was pared by 0 bases and J by 7 bases, with 4 bases of the junction left unmatched. Germline V gene sequence: CDR1 SGHTA, CDR2 FQGNSA. CDR3 bases: TGTGCCAGCAGCTTAGCGGGACAGGGGGTCGGTGGCTACACCTTC. Its protein product is CASSLAGQGVGGYTF.

The chain's CDR3 is CASSDFSTGGQPQHF. CDR3 DNA: TGTGCCAGCAGCGATTTCAGTACAGGGGGTCAGCCCCAGCATTTT. The V gene is TRBV3-1 (or the pseudogene TRBV3-2), the J gene TRBJ1-5, with TRBD1 identical over 8 bases. Trimming took 5 bases from V and 6 from J; bases not matched to a gene: 9. The germline V gene has CDR1 LGHDT and CDR2 YNNKEL (reference sequence). The CDR3 has 15 amino acids.

The J gene is TRBJ1-2, the V gene TRBV7-9, with D perhaps matching TRBD1 (6 bases). With 5 bases removed from V and 4 bases from J, the gap between germline ends came to 26 bases. The CDR3 length is 18 residues. Germline V gene lookup returns CDR1 SEHNR and CDR2 FQNEAQ (reference sequence). The DNA for the CDR3 is TGTGCCAGCAGCCGGGTACACGGACAGCCCCCCGGGCGCTATGGCTACACCTTC. Translation: CASSRVHGQPPGRYGYTF.

The genes are TRBV19 and TRBJ2-6; TRBD1 matches 9 bases. Unmatched junction bases numbered 7, after V lost 8 bases and J lost 8 bases. Germline-derived CDR1 and CDR2 are LNHDA and SQIVND (reference sequence). The CDR3 runs 14 residues. CDR3 loop: CASSPTGGTNVLTF. The CDR3 DNA is TGTGCCAGTTCTCCCACAGGGGGCACCAACGTCCTGACTTTC.

This chain uses TRBV6-1 with TRBJ2-3; tentative D call: TRBD1 (8 bases). This CDR3 has 15 residues. V shed 4 bases and J shed 2 bases, with 13 bases lying between them. Looked up from germline, CDR1 is MNHNS and CDR2 is SASEGT. CDR3 nucleotide sequence: TGTGCCAGCAGTGGAGCGGGACAGGCCACAGATACGCAGTATTTT. Encoded protein: CASSGAGQATDTQYF.

The chain recombines TRBV3-1 (or the pseudogene TRBV3-2) with TRBJ1-2, with a tentative D call TRBD1 (5 bases). Trimming removed 1 base at V and 5 bases at J, with 14 bases between. Germline lookup yields CDR1 LGHDT and CDR2 YNNKEL (reference sequence). The CDR3 totals 15 residues. This chain's CDR3 is CASSQGPGLEYGYTF. As DNA, the CDR3 is TGTGCCAGCAGCCAAGGCCCAGGGCTAGAATATGGCTACACCTTC.

This chain uses TRBV5-5 with TRBJ1-6; D might be TRBD1 (6 bases). Trimming left V 2 bases short and J 6 bases short, with 15 bases between. Per the germline V gene, CDR1 is SGHKS and CDR2 is YYEKEE (reference sequence). CDR3 length: 16 amino acids. The CDR3 DNA follows: TGTGCCAGCAGCTTCCAGGGGCCCCTGGGTAATTCACCCCTCCACTTT. Protein sequence: CASSFQGPLGNSPLHF. Filled out from reference TRBV5-5 and TRBJ1-6, the complete variable domain reads DAGVTQSPTHLIKTRGQQVTLRCSPISGHKSVSWYQQVLGQGPQFIFQYYEKEERGRGNFPDRFSARQFPNYSSELNVNALLLGDSALYLCASSFQGPLGNSPLHFGNGTRLTVT.

The chain links TRBV18 to TRBJ1-1, with 10 bases identical to TRBD1. CDR3 length: 15 residues. With V trimmed by 3 bases and J by 1 base, 2 bases remained unmatched. The germline gives CDR1 KGHSH, CDR2 LQKENI. For the CDR3, the DNA is TGTGCCAGCTCACCCGGGACAGGGGCGAACACTGAAGCTTTCTTT. As protein: CASSPGTGANTEAFF.

This clone was seen just once. The V gene is TRBV4-1, the J gene TRBJ2-3, with a weak D call TRBD2 (6 bases). The germline V gene has CDR1 MGHRA and CDR2 YSYEKL. The CDR3 consists of 15 residues. With 3 bases removed from V and 3 bases from J, the gap between germline ends came to 13 bases. The CDR3 bases are TGCGCCAGCAGCCACGGGCGGGGACGTACAGATACGCAGTATTTT. This sequence encodes CASSHGRGRTDTQYF.

The rearrangement joins TRBV7-2 to TRBJ2-1; D unclear. The CDR3 is 15 residues long. The V gene's germline CDR1 is SGHTA and CDR2 FQGNSA. Trimming stripped 5 bases from V and 2 bases from J, with 13 bases between. Here the CDR3 reads CASSAPLLAYNEQFF. The CDR3 coding sequence is TGTGCCAGCAGCGCGCCCCTTCTAGCCTACAATGAGCAGTTCTTC.

Here the CDR3 DNA reads TGTGCCAGCAGCGTGAAGGAACAGGCGTTAGCTAACTATGGCTACACCTTC. Translation: CASSVKEQALANYGYTF. The chain links TRBV9 to TRBJ1-2, with a possible D match to TRBD1 (5 bases). Germline V gene sequence: CDR1 SGDLS, CDR2 YYNGEE. Deletions cut 2 bases from V and 0 bases from J, with 17 bases between. CDR3 size: 17 residues.

CDR3 region: CASIYQPGQGETQYF. CDR3 coding DNA: TGTGCCAGCATCTACCAGCCCGGGCAGGGGGAGACCCAGTACTTC. This chain joins TRBV11-1 and TRBJ2-5, with D possibly matching TRBD1 (6 bases). There are 15 residues in the CDR3. The germline CDR1 and CDR2 sequences are SGHAT and FQDESV (reference sequence). With 7 bases removed from V and 5 bases from J, the gap between germline ends came to 20 bases.

The chain is built from TRBV19 and TRBJ2-7; a possible D gene is TRBD1 (5 bases). CDR1 LNHDA and CDR2 SQIVND come from the germline V gene (reference sequence). V was pared by 5 bases and J by 3 bases, with 17 bases between. CDR3 length: 15 residues. CDR3 nucleotide sequence: TGTGCCAGTAGTCCAGGACATACTGACCTCTACGAGCAGTACTTC. Protein: CASSPGHTDLYEQYF.

This chain joins TRBV5-1 and TRBJ2-7, with a tentative D call TRBD1 (6 bases). Germline V gives CDR1 SGHRS, CDR2 YFSETQ. The length of the CDR3 is 14 residues. V was pared by 4 bases and J by 3 bases, with 14 bases between. As DNA, the CDR3 is TGCGCCAGCAGCAGGGACCCGGACAGCTACGAGCAGTACTTC. This codes for CASSRDPDSYEQYF.

The rearrangement links TRBV29-1 to TRBJ2-1, with 9 nucleotides matching TRBD1. V lost 6 bases, J lost 10 bases, and 13 bases stayed unmatched. Germline-derived CDR1 and CDR2 are SQVTM and ANQGSEA. The CDR3 contains 14 residues. The DNA of the CDR3 is TGCAGCGTCACACAGGGGGCTGAGGCTCGGGAGCAGTTCTTC. It translates to CSVTQGAEAREQFF.

The gene calls are TRBV10-1 and TRBJ1-1; tentatively, D is TRBD1 (6 bases). The CDR3 has 13 amino acids. Per germline, CDR1 WNHNN and CDR2 SYGVQD (reference sequence). Trimming took 2 bases from V and 11 from J, leaving 15 bases between them. The CDR3 DNA reads TGCGCCAGCAGTGAGATTCCTGGACAGTTGGCTTTCTTT. Encoded protein: CASSEIPGQLAFF.